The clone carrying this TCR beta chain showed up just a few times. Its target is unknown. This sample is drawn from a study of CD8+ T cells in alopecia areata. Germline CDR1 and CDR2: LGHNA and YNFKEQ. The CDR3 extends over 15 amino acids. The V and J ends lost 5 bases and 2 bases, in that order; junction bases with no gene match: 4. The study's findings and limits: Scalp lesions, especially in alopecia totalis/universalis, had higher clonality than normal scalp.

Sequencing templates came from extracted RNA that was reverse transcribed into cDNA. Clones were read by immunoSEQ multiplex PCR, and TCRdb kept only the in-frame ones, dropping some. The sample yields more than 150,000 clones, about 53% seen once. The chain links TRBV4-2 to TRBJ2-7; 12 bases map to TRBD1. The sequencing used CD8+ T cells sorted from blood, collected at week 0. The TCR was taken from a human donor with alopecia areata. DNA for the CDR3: TGTGCCAGCAGCTTGAGGGACAGGGGGCCCTACGAGCAGTACTTC. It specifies CASSLRDRGPYEQYF.